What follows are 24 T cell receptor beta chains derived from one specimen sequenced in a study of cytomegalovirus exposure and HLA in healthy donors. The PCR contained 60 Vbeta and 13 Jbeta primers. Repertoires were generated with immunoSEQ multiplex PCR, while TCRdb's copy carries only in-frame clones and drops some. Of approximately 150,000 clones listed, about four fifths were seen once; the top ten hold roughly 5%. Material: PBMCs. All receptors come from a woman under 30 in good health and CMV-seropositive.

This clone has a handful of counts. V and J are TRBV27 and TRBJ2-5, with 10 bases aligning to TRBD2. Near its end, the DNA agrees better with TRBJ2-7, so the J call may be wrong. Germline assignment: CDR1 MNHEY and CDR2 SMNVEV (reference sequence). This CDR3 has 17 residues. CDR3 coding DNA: TGTGCCAGCAGCCTAACATGGCTAGCGGGGGAAACCTACGAGCAGTACTTC. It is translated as CASSLTWLAGETYEQYF.

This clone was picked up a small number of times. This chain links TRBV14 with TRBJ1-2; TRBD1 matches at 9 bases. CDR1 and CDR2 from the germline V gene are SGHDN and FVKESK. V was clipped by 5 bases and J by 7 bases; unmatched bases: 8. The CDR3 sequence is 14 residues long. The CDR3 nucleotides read TGTGCCAGCAGCAACCCCGGGACAGGGTTTGGCTACACCTTC. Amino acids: CASSNPGTGFGYTF. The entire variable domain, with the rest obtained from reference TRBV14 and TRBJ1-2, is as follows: EAGVTQFPSHSVIEKGQTVTLRCDPISGHDNLYWYRRVMGKEIKFLLHFVKESKQDESGMPNNRFLAERTGGTYSTLKVQPAELEDSGVYFCASSNPGTGFGYTFGSGTRLTVV.

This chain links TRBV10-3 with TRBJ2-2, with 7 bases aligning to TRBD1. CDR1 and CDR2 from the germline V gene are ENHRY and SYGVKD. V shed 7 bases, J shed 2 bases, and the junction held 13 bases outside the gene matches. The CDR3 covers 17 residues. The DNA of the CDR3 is TGTGCCATCACATCCGGCGGACAGGCCGGCAACACCGGGGAGCTGTTTTTT. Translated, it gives CAITSGGQAGNTGELFF.

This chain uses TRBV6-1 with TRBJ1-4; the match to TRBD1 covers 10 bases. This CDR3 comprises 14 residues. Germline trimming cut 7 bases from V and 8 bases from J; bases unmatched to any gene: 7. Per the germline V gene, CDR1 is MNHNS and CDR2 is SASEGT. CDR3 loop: CASNPTGGNEKLFF. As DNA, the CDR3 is TGTGCCAGCAATCCGACAGGGGGCAACGAAAAACTGTTTTTT.

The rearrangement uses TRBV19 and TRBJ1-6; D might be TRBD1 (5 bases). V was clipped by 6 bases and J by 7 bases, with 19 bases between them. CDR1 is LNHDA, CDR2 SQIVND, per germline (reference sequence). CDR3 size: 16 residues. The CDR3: CASSRTPRPLNSPLHF. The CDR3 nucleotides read TGTGCCAGTAGCCGGACACCTCGACCCTTAAATTCACCCCTCCACTTT.

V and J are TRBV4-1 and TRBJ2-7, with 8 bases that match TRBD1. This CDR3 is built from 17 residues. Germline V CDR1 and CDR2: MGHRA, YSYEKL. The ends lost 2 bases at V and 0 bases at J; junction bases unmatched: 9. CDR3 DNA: TGCGCCAGCAGCCAACAGGGGGCGGGAACGAGCTCCTACGAGCAGTACTTC. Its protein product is CASSQQGAGTSSYEQYF.

The CDR3 sequence: CASSQQGLAGGNNTGELFF. Written as DNA, the CDR3 is TGTGCCAGCAGCCAGCAGGGACTAGCGGGGGGGAACAACACCGGGGAGCTGTTTTTT. This sequence joins TRBV4-2 and TRBJ2-2; 16 positions agree with TRBD2. V lost 3 bases and J lost 2; bases outside the gene matches: 6. In germline, CDR1 is LGHNA, CDR2 YNFKEQ. The CDR3 is 19 amino acids.

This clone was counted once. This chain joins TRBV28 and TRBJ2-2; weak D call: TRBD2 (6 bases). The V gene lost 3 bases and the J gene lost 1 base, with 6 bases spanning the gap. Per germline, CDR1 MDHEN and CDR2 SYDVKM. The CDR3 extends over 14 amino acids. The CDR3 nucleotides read TGTGCCAGCAGTTTGGGGGGGAACACCGGGGAGCTGTTTTTT. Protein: CASSLGGNTGELFF.

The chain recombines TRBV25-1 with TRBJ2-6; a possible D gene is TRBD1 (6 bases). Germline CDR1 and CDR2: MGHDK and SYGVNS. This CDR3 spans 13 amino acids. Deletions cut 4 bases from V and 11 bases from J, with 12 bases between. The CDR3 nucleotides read TGTGCCAGCAGTGTCAGGGGTGTCGACGTCCTGACTTTC. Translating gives CASSVRGVDVLTF.

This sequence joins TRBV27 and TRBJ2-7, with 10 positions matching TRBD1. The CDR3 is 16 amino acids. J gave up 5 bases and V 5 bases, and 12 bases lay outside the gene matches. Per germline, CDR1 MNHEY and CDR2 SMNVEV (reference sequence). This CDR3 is CASSPPDRGRAHEQYF. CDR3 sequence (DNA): TGTGCCAGCAGTCCCCCCGACAGGGGGCGCGCCCACGAGCAGTACTTC.

In DNA form, the CDR3 reads TGTGCCAGCAGTTCGGAGGGGTCCCATGGCTACACCTTC. This translates into CASSSEGSHGYTF. This chain links TRBV6-5 with TRBJ1-2; maybe TRBD1 (5 bases). Germline CDR1 is MNHEY and CDR2 is SVGAGI. V was cut by 4 bases and J by 6 bases, with 12 bases left in between. This CDR3 comprises 13 residues.

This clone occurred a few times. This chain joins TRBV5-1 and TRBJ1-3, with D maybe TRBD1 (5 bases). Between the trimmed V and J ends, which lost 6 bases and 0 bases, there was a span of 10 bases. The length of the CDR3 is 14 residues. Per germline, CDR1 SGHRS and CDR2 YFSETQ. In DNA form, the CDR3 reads TGCGCCAGCATGGCCGACAGCTCTGGAAACACCATATATTTT. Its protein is CASMADSSGNTIYF.

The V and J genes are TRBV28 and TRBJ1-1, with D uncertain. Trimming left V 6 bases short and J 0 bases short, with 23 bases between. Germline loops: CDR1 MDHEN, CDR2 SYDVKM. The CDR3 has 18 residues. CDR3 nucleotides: TGTGCCAGCAGAGTTTTCGGTATAGCAGCGTTTATGAACACTGAAGCTTTCTTT. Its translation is CASRVFGIAAFMNTEAFF.

Here the CDR3 reads CASSFMDRGPGYTF. CDR3 sequence (DNA): TGTGCCAGCAGTTTCATGGACAGGGGGCCTGGCTACACCTTC. The V and J genes are TRBV28 and TRBJ1-2, with TRBD1 identical over 11 bases. Germline trimming cut 3 bases from V and 7 bases from J; bases unmatched to any gene: 4. The germline V gene has CDR1 MDHEN and CDR2 SYDVKM. The CDR3 contains 14 residues.

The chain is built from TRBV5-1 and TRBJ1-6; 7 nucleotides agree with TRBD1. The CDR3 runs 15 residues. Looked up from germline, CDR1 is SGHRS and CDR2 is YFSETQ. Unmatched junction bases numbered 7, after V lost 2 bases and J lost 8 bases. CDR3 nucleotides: TGCGCCAGCAGCTTTAGACAGGGTAATGATTCACCCCTCCACTTT. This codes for CASSFRQGNDSPLHF. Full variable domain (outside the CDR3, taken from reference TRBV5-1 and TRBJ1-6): KAGVTQTPRYLIKTRGQQVTLSCSPISGHRSVSWYQQTPGQGLQFLFEYFSETQRNKGNFPGRFSGRQFSNSRSEMNVSTLELGDSALYLCASSFRQGNDSPLHFGNGTRLTVT.

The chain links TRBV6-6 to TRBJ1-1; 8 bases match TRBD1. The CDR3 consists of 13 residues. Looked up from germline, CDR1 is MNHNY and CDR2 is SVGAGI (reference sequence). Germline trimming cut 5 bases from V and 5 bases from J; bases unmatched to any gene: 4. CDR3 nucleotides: TGTGCCAGCAGTGATCAGGGGGCAACTGAAGCTTTCTTT. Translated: CASSDQGATEAFF.

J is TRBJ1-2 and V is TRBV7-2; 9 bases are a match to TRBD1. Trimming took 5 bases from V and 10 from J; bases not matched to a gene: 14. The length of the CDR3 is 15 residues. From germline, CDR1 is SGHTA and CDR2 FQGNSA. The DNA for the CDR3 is TGTGCCAGCAGCGAACCGGGTCGGACAGGGGTTGTCTACACCTTC. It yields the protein CASSEPGRTGVVYTF.

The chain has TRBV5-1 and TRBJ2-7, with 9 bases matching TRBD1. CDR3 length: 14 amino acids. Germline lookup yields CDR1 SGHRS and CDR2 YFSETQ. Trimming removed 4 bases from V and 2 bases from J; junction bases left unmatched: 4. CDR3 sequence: CASSPTGGTYEQYF. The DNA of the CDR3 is TGCGCCAGCAGCCCGACAGGGGGAACCTACGAGCAGTACTTC.

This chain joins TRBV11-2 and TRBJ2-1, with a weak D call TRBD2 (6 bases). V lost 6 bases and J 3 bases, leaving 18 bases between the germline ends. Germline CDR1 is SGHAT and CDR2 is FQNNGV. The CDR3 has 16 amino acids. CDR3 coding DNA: TGTGCCAGCAGTCCAATCCGGGGGAGGTTCTACAATGAGCAGTTCTTC. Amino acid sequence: CASSPIRGRFYNEQFF.

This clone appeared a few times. The CDR3: CASKERITTTYNEQFF. CDR3 coding DNA: TGTGCCAGCAAGGAGCGGATAACCACAACTTACAATGAGCAGTTCTTC. The chain recombines TRBV2 with TRBJ2-1, with TRBD2 as a possible D gene (5 bases). The germline V and J ends were trimmed by 7 bases and 4 bases, with 20 bases remaining between them. The CDR3 sequence is 16 residues long. Germline V CDR1 and CDR2: SNHLY, FYNNEI.

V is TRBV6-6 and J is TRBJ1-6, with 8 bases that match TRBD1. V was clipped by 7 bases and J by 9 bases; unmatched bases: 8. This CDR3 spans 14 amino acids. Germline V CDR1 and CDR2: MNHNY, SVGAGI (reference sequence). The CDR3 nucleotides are TGTGCCAGCATCTCCGGACAGGGCGGTTCACCCCTCCACTTT. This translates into CASISGQGGSPLHF.

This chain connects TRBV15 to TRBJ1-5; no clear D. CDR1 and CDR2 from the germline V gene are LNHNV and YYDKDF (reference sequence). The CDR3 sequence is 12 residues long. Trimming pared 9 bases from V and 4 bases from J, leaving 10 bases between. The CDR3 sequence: CATGVGNQPQHF. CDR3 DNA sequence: TGTGCCACGGGAGTCGGAAATCAGCCCCAGCATTTT. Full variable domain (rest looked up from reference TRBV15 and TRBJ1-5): DAMVIQNPRYQVTQFGKPVTLSCSQTLNHNVMYWYQQKSSQAPKLLFHYYDKDFNNEADTPDNFQSRRPNTSFCFLDIRSPGLGDTAMYLCATGVGNQPQHFGDGTRLSIL.

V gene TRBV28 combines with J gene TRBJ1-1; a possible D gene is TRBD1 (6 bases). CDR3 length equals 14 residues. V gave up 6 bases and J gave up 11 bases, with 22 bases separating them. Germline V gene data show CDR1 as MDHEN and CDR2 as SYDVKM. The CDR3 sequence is CASSLSSGQLFAFF. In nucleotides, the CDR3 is TGTGCCAGCAGCCTTTCATCCGGACAGCTTTTTGCTTTCTTT.

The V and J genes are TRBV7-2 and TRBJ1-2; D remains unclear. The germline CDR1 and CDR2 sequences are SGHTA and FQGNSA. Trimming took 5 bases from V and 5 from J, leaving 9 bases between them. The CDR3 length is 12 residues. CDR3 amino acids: CASSRPGYGYTF. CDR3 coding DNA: TGTGCCAGCAGCCGACCGGGATATGGCTACACCTTC.